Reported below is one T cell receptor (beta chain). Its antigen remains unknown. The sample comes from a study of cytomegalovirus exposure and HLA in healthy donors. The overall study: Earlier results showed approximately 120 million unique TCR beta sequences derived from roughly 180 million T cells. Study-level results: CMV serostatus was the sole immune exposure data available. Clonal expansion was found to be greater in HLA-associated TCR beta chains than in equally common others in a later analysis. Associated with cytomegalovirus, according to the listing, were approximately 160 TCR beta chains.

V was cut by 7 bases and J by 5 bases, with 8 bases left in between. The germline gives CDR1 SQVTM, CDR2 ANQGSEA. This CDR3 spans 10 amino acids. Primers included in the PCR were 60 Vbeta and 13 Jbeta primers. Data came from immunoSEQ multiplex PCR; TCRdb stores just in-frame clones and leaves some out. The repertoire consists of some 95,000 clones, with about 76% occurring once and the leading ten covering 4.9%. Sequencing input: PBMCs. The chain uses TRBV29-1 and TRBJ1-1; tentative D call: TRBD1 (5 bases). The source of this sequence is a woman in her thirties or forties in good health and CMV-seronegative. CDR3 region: CSAGGTEAFF. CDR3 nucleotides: TGCAGCGCCGGGGGGACTGAAGCTTTCTTT.